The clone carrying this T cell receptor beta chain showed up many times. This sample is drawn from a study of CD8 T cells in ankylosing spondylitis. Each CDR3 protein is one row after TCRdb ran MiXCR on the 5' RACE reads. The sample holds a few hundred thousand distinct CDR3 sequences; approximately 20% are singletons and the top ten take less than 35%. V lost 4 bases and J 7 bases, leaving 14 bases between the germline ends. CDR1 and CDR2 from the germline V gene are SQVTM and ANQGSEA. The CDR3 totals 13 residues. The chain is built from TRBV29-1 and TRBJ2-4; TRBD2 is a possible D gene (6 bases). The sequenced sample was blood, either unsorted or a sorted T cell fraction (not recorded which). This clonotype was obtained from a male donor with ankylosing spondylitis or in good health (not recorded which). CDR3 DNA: TGCAGCGTTGTTCCCCCCCGGGAGAACATTCAGTACTTC. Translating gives CSVVPPRENIQYF.